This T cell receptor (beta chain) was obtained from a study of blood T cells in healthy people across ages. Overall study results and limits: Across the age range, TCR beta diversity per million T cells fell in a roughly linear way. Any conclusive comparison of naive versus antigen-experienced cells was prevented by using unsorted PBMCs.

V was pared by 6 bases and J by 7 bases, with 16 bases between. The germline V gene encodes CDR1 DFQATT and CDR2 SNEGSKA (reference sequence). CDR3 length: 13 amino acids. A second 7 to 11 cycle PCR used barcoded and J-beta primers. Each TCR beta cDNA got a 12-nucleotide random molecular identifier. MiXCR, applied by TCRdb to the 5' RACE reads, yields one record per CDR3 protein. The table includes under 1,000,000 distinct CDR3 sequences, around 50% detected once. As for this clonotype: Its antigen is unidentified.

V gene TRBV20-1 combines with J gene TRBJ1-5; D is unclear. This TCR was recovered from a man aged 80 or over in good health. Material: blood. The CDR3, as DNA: TGCAGTGCCGCCCTGTCCTTCCACCAGCCCCAGCATTTT. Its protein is CSAALSFHQPQHF.